The sequence of this T cell receptor (beta chain) was determined in a study of blood T cell repertoires in COVID-19. Study-wide context: Acute and convalescent COVID-19 specimens originated in the United States, Italy and Spain. PBMCs, B-cell-depleted T cells, or T cells provided the cDNA or gDNA that made up the material.

Germline trimming cut 6 bases from V and 6 bases from J; bases unmatched to any gene: 14. CDR3 length equals 17 residues. The V gene's germline CDR1 is MNHEY and CDR2 SMNVEV (reference sequence). Seattle patient enrollment occurred during active infection, with longitudinal follow-up thereafter. TCRdb's table, derived via immunoSEQ multiplex PCR, lists solely in-frame clones and lacks some. The table shows around 370,000 clones, with over 80% occurring only once. Material: peripheral blood. The chain joins TRBV27 to TRBJ1-2, with TRBD1 matching over 12 bases. The TCR sequence derives from a woman aged 50 to 65 with COVID-19, enrolled during active disease. CDR3 in DNA: TGTGCCAGCAGCTCAGCAGCACTCCGGGACAGGGGGCATGGCTACACCTTC. Translating gives CASSSAALRDRGHGYTF.